The 25 T cell receptor beta chains given below trace back to one sample, sequenced in a study of blood T cell repertoires in COVID-19 (dated by TCRdb to about 2020). Library preparation used the immunoSEQ multiplex PCR assay. What TCRdb holds here is the immuneACCESS table cut down to in-frame rearrangements. Part of the clones is not present; checked against another copy, under half of the missing clones reflect an unresolved V gene, and the others are unexplained. The sample yields about 430,000 clones; around 87% were counted once. Of the sample, over 0.9% is held by the ten largest clones. Sample: PBMCs or T cells enriched from blood (not recorded which). The receptors shown here come from a woman in her thirties with acute COVID-19.

The V call is TRBV6-5, the J call TRBJ1-6; D might be TRBD1 (5 bases). The CDR3 sequence is 14 residues long. V was cut by 6 bases and J by 7 bases, with 13 bases left in between. CDR1 is MNHEY and CDR2 is SVGAGI in the germline V gene. The CDR3 sequence is CASRRTRNNSPLHF. The CDR3 DNA follows: TGTGCCAGCAGAAGGACAAGGAACAATTCACCCCTCCACTTT.

This clone was detected only a few times. CDR3 region: CASSPIAVNTGELFF. DNA of the CDR3: TGTGCCAGCTCTCCGATAGCGGTGAACACCGGGGAGCTGTTTTTT. The chain employs TRBV14 and TRBJ2-2, with D possibly matching TRBD2 (6 bases). V was clipped by 8 bases and J by 1 base, with 14 bases between them. The CDR3 has 15 residues. From germline, CDR1 is SGHDN and CDR2 FVKESK.

The chain is built from TRBV2 and TRBJ1-6; weak D call: TRBD1 (6 bases). The CDR3 has 14 residues. V gave up 1 base and J gave up 7 bases, with 8 bases separating them. Germline CDR1 reads SNHLY; CDR2 reads FYNNEI. In DNA form, the CDR3 reads TGTGCCAGCAGTGAAGACAGGGAGAATTCACCCCTCCACTTT. Translation: CASSEDRENSPLHF. Full variable domain (rest looked up from reference TRBV2 and TRBJ1-6): EPEVTQTPSHQVTQMGQEVILRCVPISNHLYFYWYRQILGQKVEFLVSFYNNEISEKSEIFDDQFSVERPDGSNFTLKIRSTKLEDSAMYFCASSEDRENSPLHFGNGTRLTVT.

The V gene is TRBV4-1, the J gene TRBJ1-4, with 8 bases lining up with TRBD1. V shed 4 bases, J shed 3 bases, and the junction held 4 bases outside the gene matches. In germline, CDR1 is MGHRA, CDR2 YSYEKL. The length of the CDR3 is 15 residues. CDR3 in DNA: TGCGCCAGCAGCCTCTCACAGGGGGCTAATGAAAAACTGTTTTTT. This translates into CASSLSQGANEKLFF.

The V and J genes are TRBV15 and TRBJ2-5, with D tentatively TRBD1 (5 bases). Trimming shortened V by 0 bases and J by 4 bases, and 15 bases separated the two germline ends. Germline V gene data show CDR1 as LNHNV and CDR2 as YYDKDF (reference sequence). The CDR3 length is 16 residues. CDR3 loop: CATSRDVSQGPETQYF. CDR3 nucleotides: TGTGCCACCAGCAGAGATGTGTCCCAGGGCCCAGAGACCCAGTACTTC.

This clone was seen just once. The rearrangement uses TRBV5-5 and TRBJ2-5, with D hard to call. CDR1 is SGHKS and CDR2 is YYEKEE in the germline V gene (reference sequence). This CDR3 spans 13 amino acids. V was shortened by 0 bases and J by 13 bases, with 16 bases between the two germline ends. CDR3 in DNA: TGTGCCAGCAGCTTGGCCAAAGAGACCAGAGGGTACTTC. Its translation: CASSLAKETRGYF.

This rearrangement joins TRBV7-2 to TRBJ1-2, with D maybe TRBD1 (6 bases). V was trimmed by 5 bases and J by 8 bases, leaving 18 bases between them. This CDR3 is built from 14 residues. Germline loops: CDR1 SGHTA, CDR2 FQGNSA. CDR3 nucleotides: TGTGCCAGCAGCACTCGGACAGTCGTCGCGGGCTACACCTTC. Its translation is CASSTRTVVAGYTF.

The V call is TRBV5-1, the J call TRBJ1-4; perhaps TRBD1 as D (6 bases). CDR3 length: 15 residues. The V end lost 4 bases, the J end lost 7 bases, and 17 bases lay between the germline ends. Germline lookup yields CDR1 SGHRS and CDR2 YFSETQ. The CDR3 protein is CASSPPQGLGEKLFF. CDR3 DNA: TGCGCCAGCAGCCCACCTCAGGGGCTAGGTGAAAAACTGTTTTTT.

The chain links TRBV11-3 to TRBJ2-2; no reliable D call. Per the germline V gene, CDR1 is SGHNT and CDR2 is YENEEA. This CDR3 is built from 14 residues. Trimming took 3 bases from V and 3 from J, leaving 8 bases between them. CDR3 loop: CASSLYTDTGELFF. DNA for the CDR3: TGTGCCAGCAGCTTGTATACAGACACCGGGGAGCTGTTTTTT.

The chain links TRBV20-1 to TRBJ2-2, with TRBD2 as a possible D gene (5 bases). CDR3 length equals 12 residues. Per the germline V gene, CDR1 is DFQATT and CDR2 is SNEGSKA (reference sequence). V was cut by 3 bases and J by 6 bases, with 8 bases left in between. CDR3 protein: CSASRGSGELFF. The CDR3 DNA sequence: TGCAGTGCTAGTCGGGGATCCGGGGAGCTGTTTTTT.

This clone has only one observation. The chain combines TRBV19 with TRBJ1-2; TRBD1 matches 9 bases. Germline V gives CDR1 LNHDA, CDR2 SQIVND (reference sequence). This CDR3 is built from 15 residues. The ends lost 4 bases at V and 4 bases at J; junction bases unmatched: 7. The CDR3 nucleotides read TGTGCCAGTAGTACCCAGGACAGGGGCGGCTATGGCTACACCTTC. Protein sequence: CASSTQDRGGYGYTF.

The sample holds a few counts of this clone. The genes are TRBV7-3 and TRBJ1-3, with D perhaps TRBD1 (5 bases). The germline V gene has CDR1 SGHTA and CDR2 FQGTGA. V was clipped by 3 bases and J by 2 bases, with 5 bases between them. There are 13 residues in the CDR3. The DNA of the CDR3 is TGTGCCAGCAGCTTCAGGGCTGGAAACACCATATATTTT. This gives the protein CASSFRAGNTIYF.

J is TRBJ1-1 and V is TRBV7-3; 8 bases are a match to TRBD1. V was clipped by 4 bases and J by 7 bases; unmatched bases: 8. There are 14 residues in the CDR3. Germline CDR1 is SGHTA and CDR2 is FQGTGA. The CDR3 coding sequence is TGTGCCAGCAGCTCGGGACAGGTTGCGGGTGAAGCTTTCTTT. The encoded protein is CASSSGQVAGEAFF.

The chain uses TRBV27 and TRBJ1-5, with D perhaps matching TRBD1 (5 bases). The CDR3 is made up of 15 amino acids. Trimming took off 3 bases at V and 2 bases at J, with 11 bases between the two ends. Germline CDR1 is MNHEY and CDR2 is SMNVEV (reference sequence). The CDR3: CASSLGGRGNQPQHF. In nucleotides, the CDR3 is TGTGCCAGCAGTTTGGGGGGTCGGGGCAATCAGCCCCAGCATTTT.

J is TRBJ1-6 and V is TRBV19; D perhaps matches TRBD1 (6 bases). This CDR3 has 14 residues. Trimming left V 4 bases short and J 13 bases short, with 17 bases between. From germline, CDR1 is LNHDA and CDR2 SQIVND (reference sequence). The CDR3 DNA follows: TGTGCCAGTAGTACTCACGACAGGCTCTCGCCCCTCCACTTT. Its translation is CASSTHDRLSPLHF.

This sequence joins TRBV7-6 and TRBJ2-2; weak D call: TRBD2 (6 bases). The CDR3 extends over 16 amino acids. Germline assignment: CDR1 SGHVS and CDR2 FNYEAQ. V was clipped by 5 bases and J by 6 bases, with 19 bases between them. CDR3 sequence reads: CASSQIHGTPSGELFF. As DNA, the CDR3 is TGTGCCAGCAGCCAAATTCACGGGACTCCCTCCGGGGAGCTGTTTTTT.

The rearrangement links TRBV7-3 to TRBJ2-3; 7 bases agree with TRBD2. The CDR3 sequence is 14 residues long. The germline CDR1 and CDR2 sequences are SGHTA and FQGTGA. V trimming: 3 bases; J trimming: 2 bases; junction bases outside the gene matches: 2. Here the CDR3 reads CASSLGGNTDTQYF. The DNA for the CDR3 is TGTGCCAGCAGCTTGGGGGGGAACACAGATACGCAGTATTTT.

As regards this clone: The same CDR3 is also encoded by other DNA sequences in this sample. The chain employs TRBV6-2 or TRBV6-3 and TRBJ2-7; TRBD1 might be the D (5 bases). V lost 2 bases, J lost 2 bases, and 7 bases lay in between. This CDR3 contains 13 residues. Germline V lookup: CDR1 MNHEY, CDR2 SVGEGT. CDR3: CASSYGRAYEQYF. The CDR3, as DNA: TGTGCCAGCAGTTACGGCAGGGCCTACGAGCAGTACTTC.

This chain connects TRBV3-1 (or the pseudogene TRBV3-2) to TRBJ2-1; 9 bases are a match to TRBD2. Germline V lookup: CDR1 LGHDT, CDR2 YNNKEL (reference sequence). The CDR3 has 16 amino acids. The trim removed 1 base at V and 6 bases at J, leaving 7 bases unmatched. The CDR3 region is CASSQGDLAGPNEQFF. DNA of the CDR3: TGTGCCAGCAGCCAAGGGGATCTAGCGGGGCCCAATGAGCAGTTCTTC.

Details on this clone: This specimen includes other DNA sequences encoding the same CDR3. The rearrangement links TRBV9 to TRBJ1-3; D not certain. V was trimmed by 4 bases and J by 4 bases, leaving 6 bases between them. From germline, CDR1 is SGDLS and CDR2 YYNGEE. This CDR3 is built from 12 residues. The DNA for the CDR3 is TGTGCCAGCAGCCGAAGCGGAAACACCATATATTTT. The encoded protein is CASSRSGNTIYF.

The V call is TRBV10-2, the J call TRBJ2-3, with 7 bases aligning to TRBD1. Looked up from germline, CDR1 is WSHSY and CDR2 is SAAADI. CDR3 length: 14 amino acids. V shed 2 bases, J shed 4 bases, and the junction held 3 bases outside the gene matches. The CDR3 sequence is CASSEDRDSDTQYF. For the CDR3, the DNA is TGCGCCAGCAGTGAGGACAGGGATTCAGATACGCAGTATTTT.

The chain couples TRBV9 to TRBJ2-3; 9 nucleotides agree with TRBD2. This CDR3 has 15 amino acids. Germline CDR1 SGDLS, CDR2 YYNGEE. With V trimmed by 4 bases and J by 5 bases, 8 bases remained unmatched. The CDR3 loop is CASSPAGGLGDTQYF. CDR3 nucleotides: TGTGCCAGCAGCCCCGCGGGGGGGCTCGGAGATACGCAGTATTTT.

The rearrangement links TRBV29-1 to TRBJ2-5, with D possibly TRBD2 on 6 matching bases. Germline V gives CDR1 SQVTM, CDR2 ANQGSEA. V was shortened by 4 bases and J by 7 bases, with 13 bases between the two germline ends. The CDR3 runs to 12 residues. CDR3 in amino acids: CSVAAIGGTQYF. As DNA, the CDR3 is TGCAGCGTTGCCGCGATCGGGGGGACCCAGTACTTC.

This clone was counted a single time. V usage is TRBV28 and J usage is TRBJ1-5, with TRBD1 matching 10 bases. The V gene's germline CDR1 is MDHEN and CDR2 SYDVKM. There are 16 residues in the CDR3. Unmatched junction bases numbered 12, after V lost 6 bases and J lost 7 bases. CDR3 amino acids: CASSRGAGTGVQPQHF. CDR3 bases: TGTGCCAGCAGCCGAGGGGCCGGGACAGGGGTCCAGCCCCAGCATTTT.

The chain joins TRBV29-1 to TRBJ1-2, with D unclear. Per the germline V gene, CDR1 is SQVTM and CDR2 is ANQGSEA. The CDR3 has 13 residues. Trimming removed 2 bases from V and 1 base from J, with 8 bases in between. The CDR3 loop reads CSVELGSNYGYTF. DNA of the CDR3: TGCAGCGTTGAACTGGGGAGTAACTATGGCTACACCTTC.